The following is a T cell receptor (beta chain) sequence with its context. This specimen comes from a study of blood T cells in healthy people across ages. Then a second PCR, running about 6 to 12 cycles, was carried out with a sample-barcoded 5' primer and a J-beta primer mix. TCRdb called the 5' RACE reads again in MiXCR, with one record for every CDR3 protein. The sample consists of 700,000 or so distinct CDR3 sequences, around two fifths of them appearing once. Germline-derived CDR1 and CDR2 are DFQATT and SNEGSKA (reference sequence). The CDR3 is 13 amino acids. V lost 6 bases, J lost 8 bases, and 19 bases lay in between. Each donor gave ten milliliters of peripheral blood.

This TCR was recovered from a man aged 80 or over in good health. Input material: blood. The rearrangement links TRBV20-1 to TRBJ1-2; unclear D gene. The CDR3 bases are TGCAGTGCCAAAACGGACGGAAAGAAGGGCTACACCTTC. Amino acid sequence: CSAKTDGKKGYTF.